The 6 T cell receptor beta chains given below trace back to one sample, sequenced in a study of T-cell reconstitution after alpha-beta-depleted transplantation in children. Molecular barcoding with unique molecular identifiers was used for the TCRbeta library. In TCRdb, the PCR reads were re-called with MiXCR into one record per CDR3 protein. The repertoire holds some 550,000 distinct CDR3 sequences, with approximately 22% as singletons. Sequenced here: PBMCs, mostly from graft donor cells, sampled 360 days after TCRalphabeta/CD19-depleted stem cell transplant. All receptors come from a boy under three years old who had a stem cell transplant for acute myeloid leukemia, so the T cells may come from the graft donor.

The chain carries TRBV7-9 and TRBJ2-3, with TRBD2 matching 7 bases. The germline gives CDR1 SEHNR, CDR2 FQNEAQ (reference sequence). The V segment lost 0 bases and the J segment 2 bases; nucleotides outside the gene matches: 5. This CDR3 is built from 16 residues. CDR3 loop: CASSLASSGVTDTQYF. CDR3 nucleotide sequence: TGTGCCAGCAGCTTAGCGTCAAGCGGGGTCACAGATACGCAGTATTTT.

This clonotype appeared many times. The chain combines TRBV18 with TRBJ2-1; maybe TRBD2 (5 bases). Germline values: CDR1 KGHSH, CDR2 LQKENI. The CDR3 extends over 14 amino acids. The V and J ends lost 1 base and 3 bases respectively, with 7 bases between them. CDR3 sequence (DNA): TGTGCCAGCTCACCACTGGGAGTCTACAATGAGCAGTTCTTC. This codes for CASSPLGVYNEQFF. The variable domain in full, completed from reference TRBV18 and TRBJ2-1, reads NAGVMQNPRHLVRRRGQEARLRCSPMKGHSHVYWYRQLPEEGLKFMVYLQKENIIDESGMPKERFSAEFPKEGPSILRIQQVVRGDSAAYFCASSPLGVYNEQFFGPGTRLTVL.

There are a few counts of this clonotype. This chain's CDR3 is CSAGLRPVTNEQFF. The CDR3 nucleotides read TGCAGTGCTGGATTACGCCCTGTGACCAATGAGCAGTTCTTC. V usage is TRBV20-1 and J usage is TRBJ2-1; D gene uncertain. The CDR3 sequence is 14 residues long. The germline CDR1 and CDR2 sequences are DFQATT and SNEGSKA (reference sequence). The V gene lost 5 bases and the J gene lost 6 bases, with 17 bases spanning the gap.

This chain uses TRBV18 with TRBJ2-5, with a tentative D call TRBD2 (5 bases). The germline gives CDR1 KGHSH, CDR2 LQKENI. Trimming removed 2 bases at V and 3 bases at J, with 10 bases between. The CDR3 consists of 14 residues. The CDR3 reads CASSPAAGKETQYF. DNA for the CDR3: TGTGCCAGCTCACCAGCGGCGGGTAAAGAGACCCAGTACTTC.

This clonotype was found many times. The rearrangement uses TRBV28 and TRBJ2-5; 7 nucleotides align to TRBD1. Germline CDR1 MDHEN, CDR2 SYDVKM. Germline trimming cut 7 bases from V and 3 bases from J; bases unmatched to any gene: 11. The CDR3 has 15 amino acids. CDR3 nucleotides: TGTGCCAGCACTGGAGACAGGGATCTGAAAGAGACCCAGTACTTC. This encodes CASTGDRDLKETQYF.

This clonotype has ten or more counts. In DNA, the CDR3 is TGTGCCAGCAGGACAGAGGCGGCTTTCATTCCAGATACGCAGTATTTT. Its translation is CASRTEAAFIPDTQYF. This chain joins TRBV7-9 and TRBJ2-3; TRBD1 might be the D (5 bases). V shed 6 bases and J shed 4 bases, with 20 bases lying between them. Germline V gene lookup returns CDR1 SEHNR and CDR2 FQNEAQ (reference sequence). The length of the CDR3 is 16 residues.